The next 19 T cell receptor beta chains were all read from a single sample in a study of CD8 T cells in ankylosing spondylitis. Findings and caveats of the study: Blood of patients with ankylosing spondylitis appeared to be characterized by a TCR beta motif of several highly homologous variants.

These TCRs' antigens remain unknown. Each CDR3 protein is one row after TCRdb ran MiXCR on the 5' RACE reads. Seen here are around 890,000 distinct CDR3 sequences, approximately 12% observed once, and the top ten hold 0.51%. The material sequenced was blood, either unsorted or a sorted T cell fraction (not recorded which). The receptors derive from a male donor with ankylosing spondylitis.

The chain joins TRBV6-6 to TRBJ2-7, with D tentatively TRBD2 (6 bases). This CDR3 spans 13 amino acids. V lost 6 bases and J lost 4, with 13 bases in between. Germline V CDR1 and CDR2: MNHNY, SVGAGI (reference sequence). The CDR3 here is CASRGLGGYEQYF. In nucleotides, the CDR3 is TGTGCCAGCAGAGGACTGGGGGGTTACGAGCAGTACTTC.

CDR3 sequence reads: CASSEGGSDLYEQYF. CDR3 bases: TGTGCCAGCAGTGAAGGAGGATCGGATCTCTACGAGCAGTACTTC. The rearrangement uses TRBV6-1 and TRBJ2-7; D uncertain. The CDR3 has 15 amino acids. CDR1 and CDR2 from the germline V gene are MNHNS and SASEGT. The ends were cut back, 1 base at V and 3 bases at J, with 13 bases in the middle.

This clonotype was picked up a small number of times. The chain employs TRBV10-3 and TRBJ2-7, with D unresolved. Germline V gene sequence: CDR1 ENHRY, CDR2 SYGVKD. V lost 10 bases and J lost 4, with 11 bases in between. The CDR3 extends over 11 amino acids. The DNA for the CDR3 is TGTGCCACCTTAAGCGCATACGAGCAGTACTTC. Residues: CATLSAYEQYF.

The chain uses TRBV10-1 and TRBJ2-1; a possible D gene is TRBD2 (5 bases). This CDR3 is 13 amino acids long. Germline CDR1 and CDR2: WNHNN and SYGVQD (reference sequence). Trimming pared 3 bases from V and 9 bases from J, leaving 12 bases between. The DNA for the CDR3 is TGCGCCAGCAGTGACCCCTTCAGCGGTGAGCAGTTCTTC. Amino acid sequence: CASSDPFSGEQFF.

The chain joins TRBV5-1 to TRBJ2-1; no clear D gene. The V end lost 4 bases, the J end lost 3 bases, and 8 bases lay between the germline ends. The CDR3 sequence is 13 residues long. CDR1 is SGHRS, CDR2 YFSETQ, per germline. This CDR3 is CASSETFYNEQFF. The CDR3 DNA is TGCGCCAGCAGCGAAACCTTCTACAATGAGCAGTTCTTC.

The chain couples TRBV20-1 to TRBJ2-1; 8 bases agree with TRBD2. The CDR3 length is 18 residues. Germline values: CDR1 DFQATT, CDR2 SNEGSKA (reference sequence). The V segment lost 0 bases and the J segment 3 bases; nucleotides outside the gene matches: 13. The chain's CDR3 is CSARDPSGGPGNYNEQFF. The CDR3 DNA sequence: TGCAGTGCTAGAGATCCCAGCGGGGGCCCTGGGAACTACAATGAGCAGTTCTTC.

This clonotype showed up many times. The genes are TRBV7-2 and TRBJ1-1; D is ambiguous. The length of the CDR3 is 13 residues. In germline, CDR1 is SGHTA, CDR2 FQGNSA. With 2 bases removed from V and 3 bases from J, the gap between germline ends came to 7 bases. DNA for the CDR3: TGTGCCAGCAGCTTAACCGTGGACACTGAAGCTTTCTTT. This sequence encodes CASSLTVDTEAFF.

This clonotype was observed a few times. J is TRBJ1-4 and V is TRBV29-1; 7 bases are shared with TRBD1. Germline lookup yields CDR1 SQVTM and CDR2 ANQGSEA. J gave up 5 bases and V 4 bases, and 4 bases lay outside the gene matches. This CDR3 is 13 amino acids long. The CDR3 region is CSVVGRGNEKLFF. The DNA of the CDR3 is TGCAGCGTTGTCGGCAGGGGGAATGAAAAACTGTTTTTT. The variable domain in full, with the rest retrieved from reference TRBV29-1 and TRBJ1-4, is SAVISQKPSRDICQRGTSLTIQCQVDSQVTMMFWYRQQPGQSLTLIATANQGSEATYESGFVIDKFPISRPNLTFSTLTVSNMSPEDSSIYLCSVVGRGNEKLFFGSGTQLSVL.

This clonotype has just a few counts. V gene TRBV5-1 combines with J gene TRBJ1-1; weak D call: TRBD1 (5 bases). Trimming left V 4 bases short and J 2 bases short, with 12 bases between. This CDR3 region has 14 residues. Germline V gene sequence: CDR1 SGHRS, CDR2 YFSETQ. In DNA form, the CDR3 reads TGCGCCAGCAGCACGACAGCTTCAAACACTGAAGCTTTCTTT. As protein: CASSTTASNTEAFF. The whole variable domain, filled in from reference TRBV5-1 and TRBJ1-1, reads KAGVTQTPRYLIKTRGQQVTLSCSPISGHRSVSWYQQTPGQGLQFLFEYFSETQRNKGNFPGRFSGRQFSNSRSEMNVSTLELGDSALYLCASSTTASNTEAFFGQGTRLTVV.

The CDR3: CASSQFGTVNTEAFF. In DNA, the CDR3 is TGCGCCAGCAGCCAGTTTGGGACAGTGAACACTGAAGCTTTCTTT. The V call is TRBV4-1, the J call TRBJ1-1, with 7 bases matching TRBD1. The germline V gene encodes CDR1 MGHRA and CDR2 YSYEKL. This CDR3 comprises 15 residues. Trimming removed 3 bases from V and 0 bases from J; junction bases left unmatched: 4.

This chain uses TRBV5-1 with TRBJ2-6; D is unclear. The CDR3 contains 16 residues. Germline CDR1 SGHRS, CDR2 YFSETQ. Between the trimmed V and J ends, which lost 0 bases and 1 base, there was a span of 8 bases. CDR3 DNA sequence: TGCGCCAGCAGCTTGGATGTTGGATCTGGGGCCAACGTCCTGACTTTC. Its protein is CASSLDVGSGANVLTF.

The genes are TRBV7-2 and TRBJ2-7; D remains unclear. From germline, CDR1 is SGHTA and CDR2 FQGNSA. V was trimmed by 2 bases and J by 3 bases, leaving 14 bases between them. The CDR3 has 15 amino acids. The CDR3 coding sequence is TGTGCCAGCAGCTTAACGGTTGGCTATGGCTACGAGCAGTACTTC. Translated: CASSLTVGYGYEQYF.

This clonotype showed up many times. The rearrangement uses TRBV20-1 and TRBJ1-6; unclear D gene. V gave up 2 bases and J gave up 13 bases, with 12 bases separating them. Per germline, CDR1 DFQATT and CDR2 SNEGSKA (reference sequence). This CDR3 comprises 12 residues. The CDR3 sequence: CSARSGSKPLHF. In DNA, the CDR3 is TGCAGTGCTAGATCCGGGTCAAAGCCCCTCCACTTT.

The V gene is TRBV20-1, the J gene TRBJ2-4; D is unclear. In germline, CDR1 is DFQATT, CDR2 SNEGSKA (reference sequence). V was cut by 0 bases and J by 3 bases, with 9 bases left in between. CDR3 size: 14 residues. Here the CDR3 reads CSARDPKGKNIQYF. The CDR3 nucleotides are TGCAGTGCTAGAGATCCCAAGGGCAAAAACATTCAGTACTTC.

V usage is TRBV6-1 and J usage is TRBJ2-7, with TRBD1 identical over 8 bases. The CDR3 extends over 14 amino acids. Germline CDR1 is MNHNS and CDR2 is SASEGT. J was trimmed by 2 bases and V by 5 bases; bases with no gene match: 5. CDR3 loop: CASSRQGLTYEQYF. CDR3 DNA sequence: TGTGCCAGCAGTCGACAGGGGCTTACCTACGAGCAGTACTTC.

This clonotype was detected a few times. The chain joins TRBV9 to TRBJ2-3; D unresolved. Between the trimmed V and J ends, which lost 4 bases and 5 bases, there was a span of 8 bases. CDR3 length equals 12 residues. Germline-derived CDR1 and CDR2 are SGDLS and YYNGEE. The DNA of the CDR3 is TGTGCCAGCAGCAAACAAAGAGATACGCAGTATTTT. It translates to CASSKQRDTQYF.

CDR3 DNA sequence: TGTGCCAGCAGCTTAGGCTCTCCGTCCTACAATGAGCAGTTCTTC. This sequence encodes CASSLGSPSYNEQFF. This rearrangement joins TRBV7-2 to TRBJ2-1; D not resolved. Per germline, CDR1 SGHTA and CDR2 FQGNSA. The germline V and J ends were trimmed by 1 base and 1 base, with 8 bases remaining between them. The CDR3 is 15 amino acids.

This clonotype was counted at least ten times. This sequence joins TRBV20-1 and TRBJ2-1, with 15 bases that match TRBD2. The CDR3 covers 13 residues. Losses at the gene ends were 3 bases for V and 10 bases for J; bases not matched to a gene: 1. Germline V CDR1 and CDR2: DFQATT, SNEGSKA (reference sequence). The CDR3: CSARGLAGGEQFF. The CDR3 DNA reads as TGCAGTGCTAGGGGACTAGCGGGGGGAGAGCAGTTCTTC.

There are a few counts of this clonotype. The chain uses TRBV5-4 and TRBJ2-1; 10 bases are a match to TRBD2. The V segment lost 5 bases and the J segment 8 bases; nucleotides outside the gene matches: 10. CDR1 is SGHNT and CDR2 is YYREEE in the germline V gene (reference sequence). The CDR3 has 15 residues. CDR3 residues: CASSPELAGAHEQFF. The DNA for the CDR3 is TGTGCCAGCAGTCCGGAGCTAGCGGGAGCCCATGAGCAGTTCTTC. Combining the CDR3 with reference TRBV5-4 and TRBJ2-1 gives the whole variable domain ETGVTQSPTHLIKTRGQQVTLRCSSQSGHNTVSWYQQALGQGPQFIFQYYREEENGRGNFPPRFSGLQFPNYSSELNVNALELDDSALYLCASSPELAGAHEQFFGPGTRLTVL.